This TCR beta chain is drawn from a study of identical twins. Findings of the study overall: Instead of following the same donors, the conclusions were based on cross-sectional statistical analysis.

A universal primer site was added by template switching, and unique molecular identifiers were carried by the cDNA. TCRdb reprocessed the 5' RACE reads with MiXCR, giving one entry per CDR3 protein. Among about 720,000 distinct CDR3 sequences listed, 15% to 20% were seen once. There are a few counts of this clonotype. Antigen: not known. The data were also submitted as part of a second study, on T cells expressing NK-cell markers. That study reports: From sorted CD3+CD56+NKG2C+, CD3+CD56+NKG2C- and CD3+CD56-NKG2C+ T cells came the TCR beta repertoires. Several experiments employed an anti-gamma-delta TCR antibody to confine sorting to alpha-beta TCR T cells.

The sequencing input was PBMCs. This TCR was recovered from a woman aged 18-35 years in good health.

CDR3 DNA sequence: TGTGCCAGCAGTCCTCCTGAAGGGGAGGGAACTGAAGCTTTCTTT. This encodes CASSPPEGEGTEAFF. The genes are TRBV6-1 and TRBJ1-1; TRBD1 is a possible D gene (5 bases). Germline V gene sequence: CDR1 MNHNS, CDR2 SASEGT. Trimming cost V 5 bases and J 5 bases, with 18 bases left between them. This CDR3 comprises 15 residues.